A selection of T cell receptor beta chains follows, all from one sample in a study of blood T cell repertoires in COVID-19. Using immunoSEQ multiplex PCR, the repertoire was profiled, and TCRdb retains in-frame clones only, with some absent. Altogether 160,000 or so clones are present, about 80% being singletons, with the ten largest covering roughly 19%. What was sequenced was peripheral blood. Every receptor here comes from a woman of 80 years or more with acute or convalescent COVID-19. Both conserved end residues are part of each CDR3. The D gene is left open where the match is weak.

V gene	J gene	D gene	CDR3 protein
TRBV24-1	TRBJ2-3	.	CATSAQGGTDTQYF
TRBV29-1	TRBJ1-5	TRBD1	CSAGQGGNQPQHF
TRBV5-8	TRBJ1-6	.	CASSLELGEGSPLHF
TRBV7-2	TRBJ2-7	TRBD2	CASSWEGYEQYF
TRBV21-1	TRBJ1-2	.	CASSYGSGSCNYGYTF
TRBV5-1	TRBJ2-3	.	CASSLDPPPATDTQYF
TRBV20-1	TRBJ1-5	.	CSASLGGRNSETNSNQPQHF
TRBV7-9	TRBJ2-3	.	CASSLAEGDTQYF
TRBV18	TRBJ1-6	TRBD1	CASSYGQGNSPLHF
TRBV28	TRBJ2-1	TRBD1	CASSLLPGTAEFF
TRBV7-9	TRBJ1-5	.	CASSLGDNSNQPQHF
TRBV28	TRBJ1-2	TRBD1	CATRGRGRRYGYTF
TRBV2	TRBJ2-7	.	CAKSGRRAYEQYF
TRBV5-1	TRBJ2-1	.	CASSLTGSTYNEQFF
TRBV5-1	TRBJ2-1	.	CASSPRNNEQFF
TRBV5-1	TRBJ1-4	.	CASRLSGSGDEKLFF
TRBV19	TRBJ2-6	TRBD1	CASSSRRQGALSGANVLTF
TRBV19	TRBJ2-2	TRBD1	CASSMTDRKTGELFF
TRBV6-1	TRBJ1-1	.	CASSERGRYSIPTNTEAFF
TRBV6-5	TRBJ1-6	.	CASFDSSYNSPLHF
TRBV11-3	TRBJ2-1	TRBD2	CASSVTSQRGLEQFF
TRBV5-1	TRBJ1-2	TRBD1	CASSLLQGMDGYTF
TRBV19	TRBJ1-6	.	CASSDSLNSPLHF
TRBV20-1	TRBJ1-2	.	CSASTSTGYTF
TRBV5-1	TRBJ1-1	TRBD1	CASSTSGQHYTEAFF
TRBV19	TRBJ2-6	.	CASSVRTFGTGANVLTF
TRBV6-5	TRBJ1-4	.	CASSLRRERGKLFF
TRBV5-6	TRBJ2-7	TRBD1	CASSLKIRDSSYEQYF
TRBV10-3	TRBJ1-2	.	CAINKDRENYGYTF
TRBV28	TRBJ2-7	TRBD1	CASSTLWDRDYEQYF
TRBV18	TRBJ2-1	.	CASSPGRGSYNEQFF
TRBV5-4	TRBJ2-5	.	CASSLMGARETQYF
TRBV7-6	TRBJ2-2	TRBD1	CASSLQGADTGELFF
TRBV29-1	TRBJ2-1	.	CSVEAVLRVNEQFF
TRBV27	TRBJ2-3	.	CASSWYARGDTQYF
TRBV5-1	TRBJ1-3	.	CASSLRGFGNTIYF
TRBV6-5	TRBJ1-2	TRBD1	CASSYRGQRPGYTF
TRBV9	TRBJ1-2	.	CASSVAAGQEDGYTF
TRBV2	TRBJ2-6	TRBD1	CASSGIGTGFSGANVLTF
TRBV27	TRBJ2-6	TRBD1	CASSLGPYRGQGSGANVLTF
TRBV28	TRBJ2-7	TRBD2	CATGSGRHEQYF
TRBV7-6	TRBJ2-7	.	CASSLGSGLDYEQYF
TRBV27	TRBJ2-7	.	CASSRLRQAILYF
TRBV18	TRBJ2-5	TRBD1	CASSPILNPGQVETQYF
TRBV15	TRBJ1-5	.	CATSRGGISNQPQHF
TRBV5-1	TRBJ1-6	TRBD1	CASSLTGAASPLHF
TRBV5-4	TRBJ2-5	TRBD1	CASSPDRGRQETQYF
TRBV6-5	TRBJ1-1	.	CASSYSRRGNTEAFF
TRBV29-1	TRBJ1-1	.	CSVSYTEAFF
TRBV5-6	TRBJ2-5	TRBD1	CASSDTGGQKTQYF
TRBV28	TRBJ1-2	TRBD1	CASSLPTGGVGGYTF
TRBV11-2	TRBJ2-3	.	CASSLVGYLTDTQYF
TRBV11-2	TRBJ2-2	TRBD2	CASTRLAGRTGELFF
TRBV5-1	TRBJ1-6	.	CASSDSGGRSNSPLHF
TRBV28	TRBJ1-1	.	CASSPRGALTEAFF
TRBV11-1	TRBJ1-6	.	CASSLAEGDNSPLHF
TRBV4-2	TRBJ2-7	.	CASSHSSRVTYEQYF
TRBV5-5	TRBJ1-5	.	CASSYSPGQNQPQHF
TRBV6-6	TRBJ2-7	.	CASSYSSQGGDEQYF